This note documents a single T cell receptor (beta chain) sequence. At least ten counts were recorded for this clonotype. There is no known antigen for this receptor. Base qualities are missing; no much larger clone stands one base away. The record originates from a study of regulatory T cells in long-lasting Graves disease (dated by TCRdb to about 2021). Some background on the complete study: Newly diagnosed Graves' disease patients had taken antithyroid drugs for less than 3 months. The study was registered as a clinical trial and conducted in China. Patients with persistent Graves' disease were compared with patients with newly diagnosed Graves' disease using TCR sequencing and RNA sequencing of peripheral blood. A total of some 33 samples were covered by TCR sequencing, comprising some 13 persistent and around 20 newly diagnosed Graves' disease patients. What the work shows at the level of the full study, not this receptor alone: Sequencing and analysis were limited to the TCR beta chain. Only peripheral blood was studied, because thyroid tissue, the primary lesion, was inaccessible. Persistent Graves' disease patients showed lower TCR Shannon entropy and fewer highly expanded clones than newly diagnosed patients, suggesting clonal expansion. The authors acknowledged the small sample size as a limitation that may reduce accuracy. Persistent patients shared more public clonotypes among themselves (under 3,000) than newly diagnosed patients did (about 970).

The library was generated by multiplex PCR. The sequencing machine was an Illumina HiSeq 4000. TCR beta libraries were built with iRepertoire HTBI primers and Arm-PCR amplification of CDR3 regions. Before sequencing, the PCR products went through gel purification. Regarding the original processing steps: A total of under 80 TRBV and under 15 TRBJ segments were identified across samples and were used for gene usage analysis of CDR3 amino acid clonotypes. Filtered high-quality paired reads were merged into contigs using COPE and FqMerger. BLAST was used to align contigs to the IMGT TRBV, TRBD and TRBJ reference genes, and CDR3 was defined following IMGT. Clonotypes above 0.1% frequency were classified as highly expanded clones. Repertoire diversity was measured by Shannon entropy, and V-J evenness by the Gini coefficient. A clonotype was considered public if more than one individual shared it. TCRdb took the public reads, trimmed them with fastp at Q25, ran MiXCR for clone calling and kept in-frame beta chains. A single entry per CDR3 protein holds the most common genes and DNA from its merged rows. None of the V and J calls come from the authors' own analysis; TCRdb made them. This sample holds some 410,000 distinct CDR3 sequences; about 16% were observed only once. The ten biggest clones cover around 10% of the sample.

According to the study, the label for this sample's time point signals: newly diagnosed GD, antithyroid drugs for less than 3 months. RNA was extracted from PBMCs in TRIzol for both TCR sequencing and RNA sequencing. The diagnosis of Graves' disease was made according to American Thyroid Association guidelines. Patients were recruited from an endocrinology department in Xi'an, China. From each patient, around 9.3 milliliters of peripheral blood was collected into an EDTA anticoagulant tube. PBMCs were isolated by Ficoll Paque Plus density gradient separation without further T cell sorting. An Agilent 2100 Bioanalyzer and agarose gel were used to check RNA quality, and a NanoDrop 2000 was used to measure RNA concentration. The sample was also reused in another study, on T cells in Graves' hyperthyroidism and ophthalmopathy. The second study reports: Stable Graves' hyperthyroidism was defined as no progression to ophthalmopathy during 18 months of follow-up. The hyperthyroidism patients were between 18 and 65 years old and newly diagnosed, with a disease duration of less than 2 months. The study excluded patients with uncontrolled infections, other autoimmune diseases, pregnancy or lactation. Diagnoses were established on the basis of clinical symptoms, serum thyroxine and TRAb, thyroid ultrasound, and orbital computed tomography. The first round of RT-PCR for the TCR CDR3 was performed with the HTBI primer set and the Qiagen OneStep RT-PCR kit. Blood samples also contained most of the expanded thyroid clonotypes (frequency above 0.001), which suggests that blood repertoires may reflect thyroid immune responses. A model built on a 13 V-J signature distinguished ophthalmopathy from stable hyperthyroidism, reaching about 88% sensitivity and about 81% specificity in cross-validation and 80%/75% in testing. In validation, the model predicted progression to ophthalmopathy a median of about 6.5 months before onset, with over 60% sensitivity and nearly 75% specificity. To identify TCR V-J signatures that set the groups apart, the researchers used a discovery cohort of 95 to 100 patients, made up of under 45 with Graves' ophthalmopathy and about 60 with stable Graves' hyperthyroidism. Prospective prediction of ophthalmopathy was tested in an independent validation cohort consisting of 18 to 20 hyperthyroidism patients and approximately 16 patients who later progressed to ophthalmopathy. The 100 or so discovery patients were divided at random into training and test sets in a 7:3 ratio. In addition, the study compared T-cell repertoires in thyroid tissue and in blood from roughly six Graves' hyperthyroidism patients. After blood sampling, hyperthyroidism patients were treated with methimazole at a starting dose of 30 mg daily, and ophthalmopathy patients were treated with high-dose intravenous methylprednisolone. The libraries were constructed in a second round of multiplex PCR and then size-selected and purified. Sequencing of the libraries was done on an Illumina HiSeq2000 using paired-end 100 bp reads. SOAPnuke was used to process the raw data, removing reads that contained adapters or uncalled bases, had a mean Phred below 15, or lacked an exact match to the constant primer or identifier. COPE v1.2.5 was used to merge the high-quality paired reads, and each unique nucleotide sequence was defined as a clonotype. MiTCR v1.1 was used to align clonotypes to the IMGT TRBV, TRBD and TRBJ reference segments. Analysis was restricted to V-J combinations with a frequency above 0.0001, which covered 99.2% of repertoires. A TCS score was defined as the ratio of F50 (clonal expansion) to E x V (chaos), with BLOSUM62-based TCRdist applied between CDR3 peptides within each V-J. Welch's t-statistics and random forest reduced roughly 500 V-J features to about 13, which were used in a naive Bayes classifier (R e1071). Sample size was not statistically predetermined, and blinding of investigators to group allocation was not performed. TCR Vbeta CDR3 sequencing of approximately 140 peripheral blood samples (43 ophthalmopathy, about 75 hyperthyroidism and approximately 17 progressor patients) is reported in the paper.

The specimen comprised peripheral blood mononuclear cells (PBMCs), sampled at new diagnosis, from a patient treated with antithyroid drugs. The source of this sequence is a woman in her twenties or thirties with Graves disease. Donor details come from another sample of the same person, matched by shared clones.

The CDR3 here reads CAWRGRLAGGWEQYF. At the DNA level, the sequence is TGTGCCTGGAGAGGGAGACTAGCGGGAGGTTGGGAGCAGTACTTC. The rearrangement combines TRBV30 with TRBJ2-7, with 13 bases in between that match TRBD2. The CDR3 starts with the cysteine, ends with the phenylalanine, and has 15 residues. CDR3 DNA only is kept here, 45 bases in frame from base 1. From a lookup of the germline V gene (reference sequence), CDR1 and CDR2 are GTSNPN and SVGIG. Ends trimmed: V by 3 bases, J by 7 bases; bases unmatched to a gene: 9.